This TCR beta chain originates from a study of T cell responses to AZD1222 COVID-19 vaccine. Study context: Recipients boosted at about 4 weeks or about 12 weeks are pooled.

V lost 4 bases, J lost 1 base, and 13 bases lay in between. The germline V gene encodes CDR1 GTSNPN and CDR2 SVGIG (reference sequence). CDR3 length: 14 residues. TCRdb's table, derived via immunoSEQ multiplex PCR, lists solely in-frame clones and lacks some. In the table there are under 150,000 clones, under 95% of which are singletons. The origin of this receptor is an adult in good health. The sequencing here drew on peripheral blood, taken on day 0 of AZD1222 vaccination. The chain recombines TRBV30 with TRBJ1-1; D is perhaps TRBD1 (5 bases). CDR3 loop: CAWTMGRKNTEAFF. The CDR3, as DNA: TGTGCCTGGACTATGGGACGTAAGAACACTGAAGCTTTCTTT.